The rows below give T cell receptor beta chains drawn from one sample of a study of T cells in Graves' hyperthyroidism and ophthalmopathy. TCRdb called the multiplex PCR reads again in MiXCR, with one record for every CDR3 protein. The sample lists more than 300,000 distinct CDR3 sequences; around 20% were seen once. The material sequenced was blood. The receptors here all came from a man aged 18 to 35 with Graves' ophthalmopathy. CDR3s include the opening cysteine and the closing phenylalanine or tryptophan. Fields, in order: D gene, V gene, J gene, clone size, CDR3 DNA, CDR3 protein. A D gene is named only where the DNA matches it firmly. Clone size is stated in some rows and not others, as once, few, many or a class when expanded.

D gene: TRBD1; V gene: TRBV13; J gene: TRBJ1-1; clone size: many; CDR3 DNA: TGTGCCAGCAGCCCTAGGACAGGGAGGCCTGAAGCTTTCTTT; CDR3 protein: CASSPRTGRPEAFF
D gene: NA; V gene: TRBV19; J gene: TRBJ1-2; clone size: NA; CDR3 DNA: TGTGCCAGTAGTATCCCGACAGGCGCTAACTATGGCTACACCTTC; CDR3 protein: CASSIPTGANYGYTF
D gene: TRBD1; V gene: TRBV27; J gene: TRBJ2-3; clone size: few; CDR3 DNA: TGTGCCAGCAGTGTTTGGACAGGGGCGACAGATACGCAGTATTTT; CDR3 protein: CASSVWTGATDTQYF
D gene: TRBD1; V gene: TRBV10-3; J gene: TRBJ2-5; clone size: many; CDR3 DNA: TGTGCCATCAGCAGGGACAGGGGGCAAGAGACCCAGTACTTC; CDR3 protein: CAISRDRGQETQYF
D gene: NA; V gene: TRBV11-2; J gene: TRBJ2-7; clone size: many; CDR3 DNA: TGTGCCAGCAGCTTAACGGGGGCAATCTCCTACGAGCAGTACTTC; CDR3 protein: CASSLTGAISYEQYF
D gene: NA; V gene: TRBV7-3; J gene: TRBJ2-1; clone size: NA; CDR3 DNA: TGCGCCAGCAGCCAAGTTCAGGGAAAGCAGTTCTTC; CDR3 protein: CASSQVQGKQFF
D gene: NA; V gene: TRBV20-1; J gene: TRBJ1-1; clone size: many; CDR3 DNA: TGCAGTGCTAGTCGGGCGGGGAGCAACACTGAAGCTTTCTTT; CDR3 protein: CSASRAGSNTEAFF
D gene: TRBD2; V gene: TRBV7-9; J gene: TRBJ2-1; clone size: few; CDR3 DNA: TGTGCCAGCAGCTTCCGGGACTCTAGCGGGGGGCGGGGTGAGCAGTTCTTC; CDR3 protein: CASSFRDSSGGRGEQFF
D gene: NA; V gene: TRBV5-1; J gene: TRBJ1-5; clone size: many; CDR3 DNA: TGCGCCAGCAGCCCGACAGCGGGGGACCAGCCCCAGCATTTT; CDR3 protein: CASSPTAGDQPQHF
D gene: TRBD1; V gene: TRBV10-3; J gene: TRBJ2-2; clone size: NA; CDR3 DNA: TGTGCCATCAGTGCGGGACAGGGGGTGAACACCGGGGAGCTGTTTTTT; CDR3 protein: CAISAGQGVNTGELFF
D gene: NA; V gene: TRBV18; J gene: TRBJ2-5; clone size: many; CDR3 DNA: TGTGCCAGCTCACCACAGGACCAGACCCAGTACTTC; CDR3 protein: CASSPQDQTQYF
D gene: TRBD1; V gene: TRBV6-1; J gene: TRBJ2-7; clone size: many; CDR3 DNA: TGTGCCAGCCGGACAGGGAACTACGAGCAGTACTTC; CDR3 protein: CASRTGNYEQYF
D gene: TRBD1; V gene: TRBV11-3; J gene: TRBJ2-7; clone size: many; CDR3 DNA: TGTGCCAGCACAGGGGGTACCTCCTACGAGCAGTACTTC; CDR3 protein: CASTGGTSYEQYF
D gene: NA; V gene: TRBV7-9; J gene: TRBJ2-3; clone size: NA; CDR3 DNA: TGTGCCAGCAGCTTAAGGCAGGGAGAGGCAGATACGCAGTATTTT; CDR3 protein: CASSLRQGEADTQYF
D gene: NA; V gene: TRBV6-1; J gene: TRBJ2-1; clone size: NA; CDR3 DNA: TGTGCCAGCAGTCCTACAATAATAGGTGAGCAGTTCTTC; CDR3 protein: CASSPTIIGEQFF
D gene: NA; V gene: TRBV10-2; J gene: TRBJ1-5; clone size: NA; CDR3 DNA: TGCGCCAGCAGAGCCGGTGTGGGCAATCAGCCCCAGCATTTT; CDR3 protein: CASRAGVGNQPQHF
D gene: TRBD1; V gene: TRBV20-1; J gene: TRBJ1-6; clone size: many; CDR3 DNA: TGCAGTGCTTATGACAGGGTTGATAATTCACCCCTCCACTTT; CDR3 protein: CSAYDRVDNSPLHF
D gene: TRBD1; V gene: TRBV19; J gene: TRBJ1-6; clone size: NA; CDR3 DNA: TGTGCCAGTAGTGCTGACAGGGGGACCCTCCACTTT; CDR3 protein: CASSADRGTLHF
D gene: TRBD1; V gene: TRBV28; J gene: TRBJ1-3; clone size: NA; CDR3 DNA: TGTGCCAGCAGTTTGGAGGGGCCGACAGGGCTTGGAAACACCATATATTTT; CDR3 protein: CASSLEGPTGLGNTIYF
D gene: NA; V gene: TRBV9; J gene: TRBJ1-6; clone size: NA; CDR3 DNA: TGTGCCAGCAGCGTAGGTCCTAATGATTCACCCCTCCACTTT; CDR3 protein: CASSVGPNDSPLHF
D gene: TRBD1; V gene: TRBV7-6; J gene: TRBJ1-4; clone size: NA; CDR3 DNA: TGTGCCAGCAGCTGGGAGTCGGACAGGGCAACTAATGAAAAACTGTTTTTT; CDR3 protein: CASSWESDRATNEKLFF
D gene: NA; V gene: TRBV15; J gene: TRBJ2-1; clone size: NA; CDR3 DNA: TGTGCCGCCAGCCCAAAAGGGTACGGGCAGTTCTTC; CDR3 protein: CAASPKGYGQFF
D gene: TRBD1; V gene: TRBV5-1; J gene: TRBJ2-3; clone size: few; CDR3 DNA: TGCGCCACCTCAACAGGGGAAAGATCAGATACGCAGTATTTT; CDR3 protein: CATSTGERSDTQYF
D gene: TRBD1; V gene: TRBV2; J gene: TRBJ2-4; clone size: NA; CDR3 DNA: TGTGCCAGCAGTGGTTACGGACAGGGAGCCAAAAACATTCAGTACTTC; CDR3 protein: CASSGYGQGAKNIQYF
D gene: NA; V gene: TRBV2; J gene: TRBJ2-3; clone size: NA; CDR3 DNA: TGTGCCAGCAGTACAGGACAGGGTTGGGGCGGGGGTACGCAGTATTTT; CDR3 protein: CASSTGQGWGGGTQYF
D gene: NA; V gene: TRBV20-1; J gene: TRBJ2-7; clone size: once; CDR3 DNA: TGCAGTGCTAGAGATCGGAGCTCCGGACCCTACGAGCAGTACTTC; CDR3 protein: CSARDRSSGPYEQYF
D gene: NA; V gene: TRBV6-2/TRBV6-3; J gene: TRBJ1-6; clone size: NA; CDR3 DNA: TGTGCCAGCAGTTGGCGAGGGGATTTGTCACCCCTCCACTTT; CDR3 protein: CASSWRGDLSPLHF
D gene: NA; V gene: TRBV12-3/TRBV12-4; J gene: TRBJ1-2; clone size: many; CDR3 DNA: TGTGCCAGCAGTCCCCGGGACATCGACGGCTACACCTTC; CDR3 protein: CASSPRDIDGYTF
D gene: NA; V gene: TRBV20-1; J gene: TRBJ2-7; clone size: NA; CDR3 DNA: TGCAGTGCTAGCTGGCAGGGGCGGGGGGAGCAGTACTTC; CDR3 protein: CSASWQGRGEQYF
D gene: NA; V gene: TRBV20-1; J gene: TRBJ2-7; clone size: many; CDR3 DNA: TGCAGTGCGCCTTGGCATGGGGCTTCCTACGAGCAGTACTTC; CDR3 protein: CSAPWHGASYEQYF
D gene: TRBD1; V gene: TRBV7-8; J gene: TRBJ1-2; clone size: NA; CDR3 DNA: TGTGCCAGCAGCTTCCTACGGGACAGGGTTGTCTACACCTTC; CDR3 protein: CASSFLRDRVVYTF
D gene: NA; V gene: TRBV6-1; J gene: TRBJ2-7; clone size: NA; CDR3 DNA: TGTGCCAGCAGTAACACAGGAGTGAGCTCCTACGAGCAGTACTTC; CDR3 protein: CASSNTGVSSYEQYF
D gene: TRBD2; V gene: TRBV28; J gene: TRBJ2-1; clone size: many; CDR3 DNA: TGTGCCAGCAGTCGGGGTGGGGTGGCGGGGGGAGAGCAGTTCTTC; CDR3 protein: CASSRGGVAGGEQFF
D gene: NA; V gene: TRBV25-1; J gene: TRBJ1-4; clone size: NA; CDR3 DNA: TGTGCCAGCAGTGAGGCGACAGCCTCAAATGAAAAACTGTTTTTT; CDR3 protein: CASSEATASNEKLFF
D gene: TRBD1; V gene: TRBV12-3/TRBV12-4; J gene: TRBJ1-2; clone size: many; CDR3 DNA: TGTGCCAGCAGTTACTCGACAGGGCACTATGGCTACACCTTC; CDR3 protein: CASSYSTGHYGYTF